This T cell receptor beta chain appears in the sequencing data of a study of blood T cell repertoires in COVID-19. Study in general: PBMCs, B-cell-depleted T cells, or T cells were the source of the cDNA or gDNA that made up the material.

Assay used: immunoSEQ multiplex PCR; TCRdb lists only in-frame clones, some missing. The sample has around 150,000 clones; over 80% are singletons. All enrollees were roughly 18 to 89 years old and from about 25 US areas. CDR3 size: 13 residues. Germline CDR1 SQVTM, CDR2 ANQGSEA. V was clipped by 3 bases and J by 3 bases, with 8 bases between them. The material sequenced was PBMCs or T cells enriched from blood (not recorded which). This TCR was sampled from a woman aged 60-75 years who had recovered from COVID-19. The V call is TRBV29-1, the J call TRBJ2-2; no definite D call. In DNA, the CDR3 is TGCAGCGTTGATCGTCAGGACACCGGGGAGCTGTTTTTT. Translating it yields CSVDRQDTGELFF.